Following are 11 T cell receptor beta chains from one sample sequenced in a study of technical replicates of blood from a handful of donors. The table came from immunoSEQ multiplex PCR; TCRdb's copy has only in-frame clones and leaves some out. The sample contains about 80,000 clones, 95% to 98% of which appear only once. The sequencing sample was made of T cells isolated from PBMCs. These TCRs come from a human donor in good health.

This clone was picked up one time. CDR3 sequence (DNA): TGTGCCAGCAGCGTAGGGTTTCCCTCGAATCCCGGCGGGAGATACAATGAGCAGTTCTTC. It codes for CASSVGFPSNPGGRYNEQFF. The rearrangement uses TRBV9 and TRBJ2-1; 7 positions match TRBD2. V was pared by 0 bases and J by 4 bases, with 19 bases of the junction left unmatched. Germline V CDR1 and CDR2: SGDLS, YYNGEE. The CDR3 spans 20 residues. The full variable domain, completed using reference TRBV9 and TRBJ2-1, is DSGVTQTPKHLITATGQRVTLRCSPRSGDLSVYWYQQSLDQGLQFLIQYYNGEERAKGNILERFSAQQFPDLHSELNLSSLELGDSALYFCASSVGFPSNPGGRYNEQFFGPGTRLTVL.

The count of this clone is one. The chain has TRBV5-1 and TRBJ2-7, with TRBD2 matching 8 bases. With 4 bases clipped from V and 3 bases from J, the junction kept 9 bases outside the gene matches. The CDR3 length is 15 residues. CDR1 and CDR2 (germline): SGHRS, YFSETQ. CDR3: CASSGGLEGLYEQYF. The CDR3 DNA reads TGCGCCAGCAGCGGGGGACTAGAAGGGCTCTACGAGCAGTACTTC.

The gene calls are TRBV7-8 and TRBJ2-7; TRBD2 matches 10 bases. The CDR3 has 15 amino acids. V shed 2 bases, J shed 3 bases, and the junction held 4 bases outside the gene matches. Germline V gene sequence: CDR1 SGHVS, CDR2 FQNEAQ. In DNA form, the CDR3 reads TGTGCCAGCAGCTTATCGTCTAGCGGGAGCTACGAGCAGTACTTC. Protein sequence: CASSLSSSGSYEQYF.

The V and J genes are TRBV7-2 and TRBJ1-1; 9 nucleotides match TRBD1. V lost 1 base to trimming and J lost 3 bases; unmatched junction nucleotides: 0. In germline, CDR1 is SGHTA, CDR2 FQGNSA. The CDR3 is 14 amino acids. CDR3 amino acids: CASSLGTGDTEAFF. The CDR3 DNA reads TGTGCCAGCAGCTTAGGGACAGGGGACACTGAAGCTTTCTTT.

This chain joins TRBV5-1 and TRBJ2-7, with 9 bases identical to TRBD2. V was pared by 2 bases and J by 2 bases, with 11 bases of the junction left unmatched. This CDR3 has 17 residues. In germline, CDR1 is SGHRS, CDR2 YFSETQ. The CDR3 spells CASSLQPTSGEAYEQYF. The CDR3 bases are TGCGCCAGCAGCTTACAACCGACTAGCGGAGAGGCCTACGAGCAGTACTTC.

V usage is TRBV5-1 and J usage is TRBJ1-3; no clear D gene. V gave up 4 bases and J gave up 3 bases, with 8 bases separating them. In germline, CDR1 is SGHRS, CDR2 YFSETQ. This CDR3 has 13 residues. The chain's CDR3 is CASSPSLGNTIYF. The DNA for the CDR3 is TGCGCCAGCAGCCCCAGTCTTGGAAACACCATATATTTT.

The chain joins TRBV29-1 to TRBJ2-2; D not resolved. The germline V gene encodes CDR1 SQVTM and CDR2 ANQGSEA. The CDR3 spans 14 residues. The ends were cut back, 5 bases at V and 0 bases at J, with 10 bases in the middle. This CDR3 is CSVLLSANTGELFF. CDR3 nucleotides: TGCAGCGTTCTTCTCTCGGCGAACACCGGGGAGCTGTTTTTT.

This chain uses TRBV18 with TRBJ2-1; the D gene is possibly TRBD1 (5 bases). The CDR3 sequence is 12 residues long. The V gene's germline CDR1 is KGHSH and CDR2 LQKENI. The V and J ends lost 6 bases and 5 bases respectively, with 8 bases between them. The CDR3 sequence is CASSGRDNEQFF. The CDR3 DNA reads TGTGCCAGCTCGGGCAGGGACAATGAGCAGTTCTTC.

The V gene is TRBV6-5, the J gene TRBJ2-7, with 12 bases aligning to TRBD1. V gave up 2 bases and J gave up 4 bases; unmatched junction bases: 3. The CDR3 runs to 15 residues. Germline CDR1 and CDR2: MNHEY and SVGAGI. CDR3 sequence (DNA): TGTGCCAGCAGTTACCGGGGACAGGGGGCGTACGAGCAGTACTTC. Translating gives CASSYRGQGAYEQYF.

Only one count was recorded for this clone. The chain couples TRBV19 to TRBJ1-1, with TRBD1 as a possible D gene (6 bases). Between the trimmed V and J ends, which lost 5 bases and 0 bases, there was a span of 10 bases. CDR3 length equals 14 residues. Germline lookup yields CDR1 LNHDA and CDR2 SQIVND (reference sequence). The CDR3: CASSQGSLNTEAFF. As DNA, the CDR3 is TGTGCCAGTAGTCAGGGGAGTCTGAACACTGAAGCTTTCTTT.

In DNA form, the CDR3 reads TGTGCCAGCAGCCCGGGGACAGATGGCTACACCTTC. Protein: CASSPGTDGYTF. This rearrangement joins TRBV9 to TRBJ1-2; 7 bases align to TRBD1. The germline gives CDR1 SGDLS, CDR2 YYNGEE. V shed 4 bases and J 6 bases; nucleotides not matched to a gene: 3. The length of the CDR3 is 12 residues.